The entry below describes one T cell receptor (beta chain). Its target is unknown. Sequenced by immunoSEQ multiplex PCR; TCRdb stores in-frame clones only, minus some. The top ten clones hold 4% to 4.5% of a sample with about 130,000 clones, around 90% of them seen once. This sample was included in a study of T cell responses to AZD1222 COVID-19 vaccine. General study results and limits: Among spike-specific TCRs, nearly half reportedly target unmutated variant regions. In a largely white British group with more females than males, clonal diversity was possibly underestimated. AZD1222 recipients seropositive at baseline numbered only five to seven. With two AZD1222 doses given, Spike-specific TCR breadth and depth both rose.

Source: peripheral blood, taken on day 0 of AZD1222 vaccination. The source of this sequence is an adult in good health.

CDR3 region: CASIKTSGRNNEQFF. In nucleotides, the CDR3 is TGTGCCAGCATTAAAACTAGCGGGAGAAACAATGAGCAGTTCTTC. This chain links TRBV2 with TRBJ2-1; 11 bases map to TRBD2. Germline loops: CDR1 SNHLY, CDR2 FYNNEI. Germline trimming cut 7 bases from V and 5 bases from J; bases unmatched to any gene: 7. This CDR3 comprises 15 residues.